The next 9 T cell receptor beta chains were all read from a single sample in a study of control samples from healthy donors and cancer patients. Some clones are missing from TCRdb's copy, which holds only in-frame ones; the method was immunoSEQ multiplex PCR. The sample includes about 180,000 clones, around nine tenths of them seen just once. Material: blood. Source of these receptors: a young man in good health.

The chain employs TRBV7-6 and TRBJ2-7; no reliable D call. Trimming removed 3 bases at V and 6 bases at J, with 6 bases between. Germline-derived CDR1 and CDR2 are SGHVS and FNYEAQ. CDR3 size: 11 residues. CDR3 DNA sequence: TGTGCCAGCAGCTTGTCCGGCGAGCAGTACTTC. It codes for CASSLSGEQYF.

Only one count was recorded for this clone. J is TRBJ2-1 and V is TRBV3-1 (or the pseudogene TRBV3-2); TRBD2 agrees at 12 bases. Per the germline V gene, CDR1 is LGHDT and CDR2 is YNNKEL (reference sequence). The CDR3 totals 19 residues. Trimming removed 3 bases from V and 5 bases from J; junction bases left unmatched: 14. CDR3 amino acids: CASSQGLAGHRVKNNEQFF. In DNA, the CDR3 is TGTGCCAGCAGCCAGGGACTAGCGGGCCACCGAGTTAAAAACAATGAGCAGTTCTTC.

The V and J genes are TRBV29-1 and TRBJ2-5; 8 bases line up with TRBD2. Germline trimming cut 3 bases from V and 5 bases from J; bases unmatched to any gene: 8. The CDR3 runs 14 residues. Germline assignment: CDR1 SQVTM and CDR2 ANQGSEA. The CDR3 reads CSVDPGGRAETQYF. As DNA, the CDR3 is TGCAGCGTTGACCCGGGAGGGCGAGCGGAGACCCAGTACTTC.

This chain links TRBV5-1 with TRBJ2-5; possible D gene TRBD2, 5 bases. V lost 2 bases, J lost 1 base, and 12 bases lay in between. In germline, CDR1 is SGHRS, CDR2 YFSETQ. This CDR3 has 15 residues. CDR3 coding DNA: TGCGCCAGCAGCTTCGAGGGATCCACCCAAGAGACCCAGTACTTC. Translating it yields CASSFEGSTQETQYF.

This chain connects TRBV7-9 to TRBJ1-2, with D hard to call. This CDR3 region has 14 residues. Germline V lookup: CDR1 SEHNR, CDR2 FQNEAQ (reference sequence). V lost 4 bases, J lost 5 bases, and 14 bases lay in between. Here the CDR3 DNA reads TGTGCCAGCAGCTATAACCGGGCCCCTTATGGCTACACCTTC. Encoded protein: CASSYNRAPYGYTF.

V is TRBV11-2 and J is TRBJ2-1; either TRBD1 or TRBD2 may supply D (6 bases each). The CDR3 has 13 residues. The V gene lost 6 bases and the J gene lost 5 bases, with 11 bases spanning the gap. Germline loops: CDR1 SGHAT, CDR2 FQNNGV. CDR3 loop: CASRRGAHNEQFF. DNA of the CDR3: TGTGCCAGCAGAAGGGGGGCCCACAATGAGCAGTTCTTC.

The chain uses TRBV7-9 and TRBJ2-7, with a tentative D call TRBD2 (6 bases). Germline V lookup: CDR1 SEHNR, CDR2 FQNEAQ (reference sequence). V lost 3 bases to trimming and J lost 7 bases, with 16 bases between them. The CDR3 spans 14 residues. The CDR3 coding sequence is TGTGCCAGCAGCTTTAGCGGCAGGGTGGGGGAGCAGTACTTC. Protein product: CASSFSGRVGEQYF.

The rearrangement joins TRBV6-5 to TRBJ1-1; tentative D call: TRBD1 (5 bases). Germline loops: CDR1 MNHEY, CDR2 SVGAGI. This CDR3 has 13 amino acids. Deletions cut 7 bases from V and 1 base from J, with 10 bases between. CDR3 in DNA: TGTGCCAGCAAGGGACGGGGGAACACTGAAGCTTTCTTT. It is translated as CASKGRGNTEAFF.

The chain uses TRBV20-1 and TRBJ2-1; D is unclear. Germline V gene data show CDR1 as DFQATT and CDR2 as SNEGSKA (reference sequence). This CDR3 has 11 residues. The V end lost 5 bases, the J end lost 8 bases, and 10 bases lay between the germline ends. The CDR3 spells CSAPRSDEQFF. CDR3 nucleotides: TGCAGTGCTCCCCGGAGCGATGAGCAGTTCTTC.